A selection of T cell receptor beta chains follows, all from one sample in a study of blood T cell repertoires in COVID-19. Generated by immunoSEQ multiplex PCR, the TCRdb table keeps only in-frame clones and is missing some. Here the sample spans 250,000 to 400,000 clones, about 91% being singletons. Sequences were obtained from peripheral blood. The receptors originated from a young woman with COVID-19, enrolled during active disease. CDR3s include the opening cysteine and the closing phenylalanine or tryptophan. D genes are given only for firm matches. Not every row has a clone size; where given, it reads once, few, many or a size class.

j_call: TRBJ2-7
v_call: TRBV11-1
d_call: NA
clone_size: NA
cdr3_aa: CASADRPGQTYEQYF
cdr3_nt: TGTGCCAGCGCCGATCGACCGGGACAAACCTACGAGCAGTACTTC

j_call: TRBJ1-5
v_call: TRBV18
d_call: TRBD1
clone_size: NA
cdr3_aa: CASSPDRDSNQPQHF
cdr3_nt: TGTGCCAGCTCACCTGACAGGGATAGCAATCAGCCCCAGCATTTT

j_call: TRBJ1-2
v_call: TRBV29-1
d_call: TRBD1
clone_size: NA
cdr3_aa: CSVEDGDRGYGYTF
cdr3_nt: TGCAGCGTTGAAGATGGGGACAGGGGCTATGGCTACACCTTC

j_call: TRBJ1-4
v_call: TRBV5-1
d_call: NA
clone_size: NA
cdr3_aa: CASSSGRVWGEKLFF
cdr3_nt: TGCGCCAGCAGCTCCGGCAGGGTCTGGGGTGAAAAACTGTTTTTT

j_call: TRBJ1-3
v_call: TRBV6-4
d_call: TRBD1
clone_size: NA
cdr3_aa: CASRGPGQGVNTIYF
cdr3_nt: TGTGCCAGCAGGGGCCCGGGACAGGGTGTAAACACCATATATTTT

j_call: TRBJ2-5
v_call: TRBV9
d_call: TRBD2
clone_size: few
cdr3_aa: CASSASYLAGGQESQYF
cdr3_nt: TGTGCCAGCAGCGCAAGCTACTTAGCGGGGGGACAAGAGAGCCAGTACTTC

j_call: TRBJ2-3
v_call: TRBV5-4
d_call: NA
clone_size: NA
cdr3_aa: CASSLGPRAGDTDTQYF
cdr3_nt: TGTGCCAGCAGCTTGGGCCCAAGGGCGGGTGACACAGATACGCAGTATTTT

j_call: TRBJ2-5
v_call: TRBV6-5
d_call: NA
clone_size: NA
cdr3_aa: CASSYSSRETQYF
cdr3_nt: TGTGCCAGCAGTTACTCGAGTAGAGAGACCCAGTACTTC

j_call: TRBJ2-1
v_call: TRBV5-8
d_call: NA
clone_size: NA
cdr3_aa: CASIVSGMDEQFF
cdr3_nt: TGTGCCAGCATTGTATCAGGGATGGATGAGCAGTTCTTC

j_call: TRBJ2-7
v_call: TRBV6-4
d_call: TRBD2
clone_size: NA
cdr3_aa: CASTSSGGAYEQYF
cdr3_nt: TGTGCCAGCACCTCTAGCGGGGGGGCATACGAGCAGTACTTC

j_call: TRBJ2-1
v_call: TRBV28
d_call: NA
clone_size: once
cdr3_aa: CASSFLAGPSYNEQFF
cdr3_nt: TGTGCCAGCAGTTTTTTGGCGGGACCGTCCTACAATGAGCAGTTCTTC

j_call: TRBJ1-2
v_call: TRBV18
d_call: NA
clone_size: NA
cdr3_aa: CASSREGSYGYTF
cdr3_nt: TGTGCCAGCTCACGGGAGGGCAGCTATGGCTACACCTTC

j_call: TRBJ2-5
v_call: TRBV3-1/TRBV3-2
d_call: TRBD2
clone_size: few
cdr3_aa: CASSHATSGGSQETQYF
cdr3_nt: TGTGCCAGCAGCCATGCAACTAGCGGGGGGTCGCAAGAGACCCAGTACTTC

j_call: TRBJ1-2
v_call: TRBV5-5
d_call: TRBD1
clone_size: NA
cdr3_aa: CASTPGTGYGYTF
cdr3_nt: TGTGCCAGCACTCCCGGGACAGGCTATGGCTACACCTTC

j_call: TRBJ2-5
v_call: TRBV24-1
d_call: TRBD1
clone_size: NA
cdr3_aa: CATSDPTGGGRETQYF
cdr3_nt: TGTGCCACCAGTGACCCGACAGGGGGCGGAAGAGAGACCCAGTACTTC

j_call: TRBJ1-4
v_call: TRBV6-5
d_call: NA
clone_size: NA
cdr3_aa: CATTSQGINEKLFF
cdr3_nt: TGTGCCACTACCAGTCAGGGGATTAATGAAAAACTGTTTTTT

j_call: TRBJ1-3
v_call: TRBV11-3
d_call: NA
clone_size: NA
cdr3_aa: CASSQGTGANLYF
cdr3_nt: TGTGCCAGCAGCCAGGGTACCGGTGCCAACTTATATTTT

j_call: TRBJ1-2
v_call: TRBV3-1/TRBV3-2
d_call: NA
clone_size: NA
cdr3_aa: CASSQGGLYGYTF
cdr3_nt: TGTGCCAGCAGCCAAGGGGGACTTTATGGCTACACCTTC

j_call: TRBJ1-1
v_call: TRBV2
d_call: NA
clone_size: NA
cdr3_aa: CASSRQTFEAFF
cdr3_nt: TGTGCCAGCAGCAGACAGACGTTTGAAGCTTTCTTT

j_call: TRBJ2-1
v_call: TRBV6-5
d_call: NA
clone_size: NA
cdr3_aa: CASSLLQGSYNEQFF
cdr3_nt: TGTGCCAGCAGTCTTTTACAGGGCTCCTACAATGAGCAGTTCTTC

j_call: TRBJ2-1
v_call: TRBV5-4
d_call: TRBD1
clone_size: NA
cdr3_aa: CASSLGNRGYEQFF
cdr3_nt: TGTGCCAGCAGCTTGGGGAACAGGGGATATGAGCAGTTCTTC

j_call: TRBJ1-5
v_call: TRBV7-2
d_call: NA
clone_size: NA
cdr3_aa: CASSLDNRANQPQHF
cdr3_nt: TGTGCCAGCAGCTTAGACAACAGGGCAAATCAGCCCCAGCATTTT

j_call: TRBJ2-3
v_call: TRBV5-1
d_call: TRBD1
clone_size: NA
cdr3_aa: CASGMTGFFTDTQYF
cdr3_nt: TGCGCCAGCGGAATGACAGGGTTCTTCACAGATACGCAGTATTTT

j_call: TRBJ2-5
v_call: TRBV29-1
d_call: NA
clone_size: NA
cdr3_aa: CSVEETTGRQETQYF
cdr3_nt: TGCAGCGTTGAAGAAACAACAGGGAGACAAGAGACCCAGTACTTC

j_call: TRBJ2-1
v_call: TRBV30
d_call: TRBD2
clone_size: once
cdr3_aa: CAWSPRLRGGHYNEQFF
cdr3_nt: TGTGCCTGGAGTCCCCGTTTACGGGGGGGGCATTACAATGAGCAGTTCTTC

j_call: TRBJ1-5
v_call: TRBV5-8
d_call: NA
clone_size: NA
cdr3_aa: CASSPGTEGPQHF
cdr3_nt: TGTGCCAGCAGCCCTGGGACGGAGGGGCCCCAGCATTTT

j_call: TRBJ1-2
v_call: TRBV4-1
d_call: NA
clone_size: NA
cdr3_aa: CASSQVRGGDGYTF
cdr3_nt: TGCGCCAGCAGCCAAGTTCGGGGTGGTGATGGCTACACCTTC

j_call: TRBJ2-5
v_call: TRBV6-5
d_call: TRBD2
clone_size: NA
cdr3_aa: CASSYSTSGDPKTQYF
cdr3_nt: TGTGCCAGCAGTTACTCGACTAGCGGGGACCCCAAGACCCAGTACTTC

j_call: TRBJ1-6
v_call: TRBV4-2
d_call: NA
clone_size: NA
cdr3_aa: CASSQSGNSPLHF
cdr3_nt: TGTGCCAGCAGCCAATCGGGGAATTCACCCCTCCACTTT

j_call: TRBJ1-4
v_call: TRBV25-1
d_call: NA
clone_size: NA
cdr3_aa: CASSKQVATNEKLFF
cdr3_nt: TGTGCCAGCAGTAAGCAGGTGGCAACTAATGAAAAACTGTTTTTT

j_call: TRBJ1-3
v_call: TRBV19
d_call: NA
clone_size: NA
cdr3_aa: CASSMGGSSGNTIYF
cdr3_nt: TGTGCCAGTAGTATGGGCGGGAGCTCTGGAAACACCATATATTTT

j_call: TRBJ1-1
v_call: TRBV7-2
d_call: NA
clone_size: NA
cdr3_aa: CASSISPGRATEAFF
cdr3_nt: TGTGCCAGCAGCATTTCCCCGGGGAGGGCAACTGAAGCTTTCTTT

j_call: TRBJ1-1
v_call: TRBV28
d_call: NA
clone_size: NA
cdr3_aa: CASSLLNTEAFF
cdr3_nt: TGTGCCAGCAGTCTCTTGAACACTGAAGCTTTCTTT

j_call: TRBJ2-7
v_call: TRBV11-3
d_call: NA
clone_size: NA
cdr3_aa: CASSLSRALYEQYF
cdr3_nt: TGTGCCAGCAGCTTATCCCGAGCCCTCTACGAGCAGTACTTC

j_call: TRBJ2-3
v_call: TRBV6-4
d_call: TRBD2
clone_size: many
cdr3_aa: CASSEGSGGGTDTQYF
cdr3_nt: TGTGCCAGCAGTGAAGGTAGCGGGGGAGGCACAGATACGCAGTATTTT

j_call: TRBJ2-3
v_call: TRBV7-9
d_call: TRBD1
clone_size: NA
cdr3_aa: CASSYRTGGLADTQYF
cdr3_nt: TGTGCCAGCAGCTACCGGACAGGGGGCCTCGCAGATACGCAGTATTTT

j_call: TRBJ2-5
v_call: TRBV5-1
d_call: TRBD1
clone_size: NA
cdr3_aa: CASSSGQLEETQYF
cdr3_nt: TGCGCCAGCAGCTCGGGACAGCTTGAGGAGACCCAGTACTTC

j_call: TRBJ2-7
v_call: TRBV6-5
d_call: NA
clone_size: NA
cdr3_aa: CASRRRGGGGYEQYF
cdr3_nt: TGTGCCAGCAGACGAAGGGGGGGAGGGGGATACGAGCAGTACTTC

j_call: TRBJ2-1
v_call: TRBV4-1
d_call: NA
clone_size: NA
cdr3_aa: CASSQARDNEQFF
cdr3_nt: TGCGCCAGCAGCCAAGCACGCGATAATGAGCAGTTCTTC

j_call: TRBJ2-3
v_call: TRBV6-4
d_call: NA
clone_size: NA
cdr3_aa: CASMGALITDTQYF
cdr3_nt: TGTGCCAGCATGGGGGCGTTGATCACAGATACGCAGTATTTT

j_call: TRBJ1-2
v_call: TRBV12-5
d_call: NA
clone_size: NA
cdr3_aa: CASGLTSSRDNYTF
cdr3_nt: TGTGCTAGTGGCCTCACTTCTAGCAGGGACAACTACACCTTC